The rows below give T cell receptor beta chains drawn from one sample of a study of OX40 agonist ivuxolimab in advanced cancers. This table comes from immunoSEQ multiplex PCR, and its TCRdb copy is limited to in-frame clones, with some not included. The sample records about 32,000 clones, roughly 79% being singletons. Sequences were derived from CD4+ or CD8+ T cells sorted from blood, sampled in a trial of the OX40 agonist ivuxolimab. These receptors were taken from an adult with an advanced solid tumor such as melanoma, head and neck, liver or kidney cancer. Each CDR3 is given without its conserved first and last residue. The order of the fields is CDR3 protein, V gene.

AWSLAGYEQY	TRBV30
ASSQAGANVLT	TRBV28
ASSFTSGSSEQF	TRBV7-2
ASSPPSGSNEQF	TRBV18
SVGGLLGMF	TRBV20-1
ASSRGGGKETQY	TRBV7-3
ASRRRNQPQH	TRBV6-1
ASTEVSGTSGSQETQY	TRBV5-4
ASSLSGARGTGELF	TRBV28
ASSSTSGLSYEQY	TRBV27
ASSLVSSEQY	TRBV11-2
ASSYSGRSNTEAF	TRBV6-5
ASSQDWATGLNEQY	TRBV4-1
ASSVGGTSGEQF	TRBV9
ASSGRGEAF	TRBV6-4
ASSAGQGWGEQY	TRBV2
ASSSGAANEKLF	TRBV18
AISSSDGYGYT	TRBV10-3
ASSQEGGHSGEQF	TRBV4-1
ASKGLERAFYEQY	TRBV10-2
ASSNAITYNSPLH	TRBV7-2
ASSNGAGAAEQY	TRBV19
ASSLRTRSRSGANVLT	TRBV4-3
ASSEVEGARTEAF	TRBV2
ASSYQGGRDQPQH	TRBV6-5
ASSENYEWEQY	TRBV6-1
ATSRAGGSYNSPLH	TRBV15
ASSYRVTGEAF	TRBV28
ASRTPGQGTYEQY	TRBV27
ASSLELAGRNEQF	TRBV11-2
AANGGQAVYNTEAF	TRBV2
ASSEVVGAPH	TRBV6-1
ASNGSGAGPETQY	TRBV28